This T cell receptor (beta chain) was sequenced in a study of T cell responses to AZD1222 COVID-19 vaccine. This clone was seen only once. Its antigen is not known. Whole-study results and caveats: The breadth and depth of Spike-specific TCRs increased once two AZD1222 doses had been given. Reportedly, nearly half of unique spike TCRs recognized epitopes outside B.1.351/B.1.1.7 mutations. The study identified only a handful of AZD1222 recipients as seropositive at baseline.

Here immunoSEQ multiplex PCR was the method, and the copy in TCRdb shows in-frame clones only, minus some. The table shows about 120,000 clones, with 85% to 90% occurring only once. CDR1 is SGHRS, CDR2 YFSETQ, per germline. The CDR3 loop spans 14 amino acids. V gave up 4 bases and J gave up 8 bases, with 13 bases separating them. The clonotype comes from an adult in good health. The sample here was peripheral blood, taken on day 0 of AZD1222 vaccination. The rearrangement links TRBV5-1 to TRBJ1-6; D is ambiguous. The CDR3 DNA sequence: TGCGCCAGCAGCCCCCGCCCCGGGGATTCACCCCTCCACTTT. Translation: CASSPRPGDSPLHF.